These 20 T cell receptor beta chains came from one sample sequenced in a study of blood T cell repertoires in COVID-19. Only in-frame clones appear in the TCRdb table, and some are missing; sequencing was by immunoSEQ multiplex PCR. The sample contains roughly 200,000 clones, around 79% of which appear only once. The source material was peripheral blood. The source is a man aged 45-65 years who had recovered from COVID-19.

This clone was recorded only once. The junction departs from germline at one end; a sequencing error may be responsible. The V call is TRBV4-1, the J call TRBJ2-5, with D perhaps matching TRBD2 (5 bases). Germline V gene lookup returns CDR1 MGHRA and CDR2 YSYEKL. The CDR3 length is 14 residues. The DNA for the CDR3 is TGCGCCAGCAGCAAAGACACTAGATTCGAGACCCAGTACTTC. Encoded protein: CASSKDTRFETQYF.

The rearrangement uses TRBV27 and TRBJ1-2, with 9 nucleotides matching TRBD1. This CDR3 spans 13 amino acids. Unmatched junction bases numbered 6, after V lost 6 bases and J lost 7 bases. The germline gives CDR1 MNHEY, CDR2 SMNVEV (reference sequence). The chain's CDR3 is CASRGQGRVGYTF. The CDR3, as DNA: TGTGCCAGCAGGGGACAGGGAAGGGTTGGCTACACCTTC.

This sequence joins TRBV7-2 and TRBJ2-2; D possibly corresponds to TRBD2 (6 bases). Germline CDR1 and CDR2: SGHTA and FQGNSA. The CDR3 loop spans 15 amino acids. Deletions cut 6 bases from V and 2 bases from J, with 13 bases between. The CDR3 reads CASRTGLHNTGELFF. The CDR3 nucleotides are TGTGCCAGCAGGACGGGACTCCACAACACCGGGGAGCTGTTTTTT.

Here the CDR3 DNA reads TGCGCCAGTGGACTAGCGGGAGGGAAGAATGAGCAGTTCTTC. Protein product: CASGLAGGKNEQFF. The V call is TRBV10-2, the J call TRBJ2-1; 15 bases are shared with TRBD2. The CDR3 runs 14 residues. The J segment lost 7 bases and the V segment lost 9 bases, leaving 4 bases of the junction unmatched. Germline CDR1 and CDR2: WSHSY and SAAADI.

CDR3 nucleotides: TGTGCCAGCAGTCCAGGGACGGGGGGGCGCGGTGAGACCCAGTACTTC. Protein sequence: CASSPGTGGRGETQYF. The rearrangement links TRBV28 to TRBJ2-5; 8 nucleotides line up with TRBD2. The CDR3 is 16 residues long. Per germline, CDR1 MDHEN and CDR2 SYDVKM. V lost 5 bases, J lost 5 bases, and 13 bases stayed unmatched.

This clone was seen more than once but under ten times. The genes are TRBV24-1 and TRBJ2-7; D is possibly TRBD1 (5 bases). The CDR3 is 16 residues long. CDR1 and CDR2 (germline): KGHDR, SFDVKD. V dropped 0 bases and J dropped 2 bases, with 13 bases sitting between them. CDR3 in DNA: TGTGCCACCAGTGATTTGGACAAATACAGGCCCTACGAGCAGTACTTC. It specifies CATSDLDKYRPYEQYF.

J is TRBJ1-2 and V is TRBV9, with 8 bases that match TRBD1. Germline V gives CDR1 SGDLS, CDR2 YYNGEE. This CDR3 region has 16 residues. J gave up 4 bases and V 0 bases, and 8 bases lay outside the gene matches. CDR3 region: CASSVVDTGGTYGYTF. The CDR3 nucleotides are TGTGCCAGCAGCGTAGTAGACACAGGGGGGACCTATGGCTACACCTTC.

The rearrangement links TRBV10-1 to TRBJ1-5, with a tentative D call TRBD1 (6 bases). The CDR3 has 13 amino acids. V was clipped by 8 bases and J by 7 bases, with 15 bases between them. Germline assignment: CDR1 WNHNN and CDR2 SYGVQD (reference sequence). The CDR3 region has the DNA TGCGCCAGCCAACACAGGGTTATCCAGCCCCAGCATTTT. As protein: CASQHRVIQPQHF.

The chain is built from TRBV11-3 and TRBJ2-5; TRBD2 aligns across 11 bases. With 5 bases clipped from V and 2 bases from J, the junction kept 4 bases outside the gene matches. Germline values: CDR1 SGHNT, CDR2 YENEEA. The CDR3 is 15 residues long. The DNA for the CDR3 is TGTGCCAGCAGCACGGGACTAGCGGATCAAGAGACCCAGTACTTC. Translating gives CASSTGLADQETQYF.

V is TRBV7-2 and J is TRBJ2-5, with D maybe TRBD2 (6 bases). The CDR3 runs 12 residues. Trimming stripped 5 bases from V and 5 bases from J, with 9 bases between. Germline-derived CDR1 and CDR2 are SGHTA and FQGNSA. This CDR3 is CASSREHETQYF. The CDR3 DNA reads as TGTGCCAGCAGCCGGGAGCACGAGACCCAGTACTTC.

Comments on this clone: This CDR3 is also generated by other DNA sequences in the sample. The V gene is TRBV6-1, the J gene TRBJ2-1; 9 nucleotides match TRBD1. The CDR3 contains 16 residues. CDR1 is MNHNS, CDR2 SASEGT, per germline. Losses at the gene ends were 0 bases for V and 4 bases for J; bases not matched to a gene: 4. CDR3 DNA sequence: TGTGCCAGCAGTGAAGCCCGGGACAGGGATTACAATGAGCAGTTCTTC. Encoded protein: CASSEARDRDYNEQFF.

The chain joins TRBV12-3 or TRBV12-4 to TRBJ1-5; D remains ambiguous. Trimming cost V 3 bases and J 5 bases, with 8 bases left between them. The CDR3 totals 13 residues. CDR3 amino acids: CASSFDRDQPQHF. Written as DNA, the CDR3 is TGTGCCAGCAGTTTCGACCGGGATCAGCCCCAGCATTTT.

The chain links TRBV4-1 to TRBJ2-7; D might be TRBD1 (6 bases). Deletions cut 0 bases from V and 9 bases from J, with 21 bases between. Per germline, CDR1 MGHRA and CDR2 YSYEKL. This CDR3 contains 16 residues. CDR3 sequence (DNA): TGCGCCAGCAGCCAAGATTTCTACAGGGTCTATGATGGGCAGTACTTC. Translated: CASSQDFYRVYDGQYF.

This chain connects TRBV28 to TRBJ2-3, with a possible D match to TRBD2 (5 bases). CDR3 length: 13 residues. In germline, CDR1 is MDHEN, CDR2 SYDVKM. CDR3 amino acids: CVTRPGNTDTQYF. The CDR3 bases are TGTGTTACCCGTCCGGGGAACACAGATACGCAGTATTTT.

The chain recombines TRBV19 with TRBJ2-1; 8 bases match TRBD2. Trimming took 5 bases from V and 4 from J; bases not matched to a gene: 7. This CDR3 spans 15 amino acids. In germline, CDR1 is LNHDA, CDR2 SQIVND (reference sequence). The CDR3 DNA follows: TGTGCCAGTAGTCTTCGGGAGGGCGATTACAATGAGCAGTTCTTC. Protein sequence: CASSLREGDYNEQFF.

The genes are TRBV6-5 and TRBJ1-1, with 7 bases fitting TRBD1. This CDR3 has 14 amino acids. Germline assignment: CDR1 MNHEY and CDR2 SVGAGI. Germline trimming cut 6 bases from V and 5 bases from J; bases unmatched to any gene: 9. This CDR3 is CASRDDRVVTEAFF. In DNA form, the CDR3 reads TGTGCCAGCAGAGACGACAGGGTCGTTACTGAAGCTTTCTTT.

A few counts support this clone. V usage is TRBV10-1 and J usage is TRBJ1-2; 7 bases are a match to TRBD1. This CDR3 region has 13 residues. The trim removed 2 bases at V and 8 bases at J, leaving 5 bases unmatched. CDR1 is WNHNN and CDR2 is SYGVQD in the germline V gene (reference sequence). The chain's CDR3 is CASSERPGGGYTF. Written as DNA, the CDR3 is TGCGCCAGCAGTGAGCGTCCAGGGGGAGGCTACACCTTC.

J is TRBJ2-7 and V is TRBV18, with D perhaps matching TRBD1 (5 bases). The CDR3 runs 17 residues. Germline V gene data show CDR1 as KGHSH and CDR2 as LQKENI. Trimming took off 2 bases at V and 3 bases at J, with 20 bases between the two ends. The chain's CDR3 is CASSPRGLAILGYEQYF. CDR3 DNA sequence: TGTGCCAGCTCACCAAGGGGCCTCGCGATATTGGGCTACGAGCAGTACTTC.

This chain connects TRBV27 to TRBJ1-5, with D possibly being TRBD1 (6 bases). The germline CDR1 and CDR2 sequences are MNHEY and SMNVEV (reference sequence). This CDR3 has 17 amino acids. V was trimmed by 3 bases and J by 0 bases, leaving 15 bases between them. In DNA form, the CDR3 reads TGTGCCAGCAGTTTGTTAGGACAGCAAAATAGCAATCAGCCCCAGCATTTT. Protein sequence: CASSLLGQQNSNQPQHF.

In its sample, this clone was seen a few times. V and J are TRBV29-1 and TRBJ2-1; D not certain. CDR1 is SQVTM, CDR2 ANQGSEA, per germline. The CDR3 loop spans 12 amino acids. The V and J ends lost 7 bases and 6 bases respectively, with 13 bases between them. The CDR3 loop is CSASRNSNEQFF. CDR3 sequence (DNA): TGCAGCGCCAGCAGGAACTCCAATGAGCAGTTCTTC.